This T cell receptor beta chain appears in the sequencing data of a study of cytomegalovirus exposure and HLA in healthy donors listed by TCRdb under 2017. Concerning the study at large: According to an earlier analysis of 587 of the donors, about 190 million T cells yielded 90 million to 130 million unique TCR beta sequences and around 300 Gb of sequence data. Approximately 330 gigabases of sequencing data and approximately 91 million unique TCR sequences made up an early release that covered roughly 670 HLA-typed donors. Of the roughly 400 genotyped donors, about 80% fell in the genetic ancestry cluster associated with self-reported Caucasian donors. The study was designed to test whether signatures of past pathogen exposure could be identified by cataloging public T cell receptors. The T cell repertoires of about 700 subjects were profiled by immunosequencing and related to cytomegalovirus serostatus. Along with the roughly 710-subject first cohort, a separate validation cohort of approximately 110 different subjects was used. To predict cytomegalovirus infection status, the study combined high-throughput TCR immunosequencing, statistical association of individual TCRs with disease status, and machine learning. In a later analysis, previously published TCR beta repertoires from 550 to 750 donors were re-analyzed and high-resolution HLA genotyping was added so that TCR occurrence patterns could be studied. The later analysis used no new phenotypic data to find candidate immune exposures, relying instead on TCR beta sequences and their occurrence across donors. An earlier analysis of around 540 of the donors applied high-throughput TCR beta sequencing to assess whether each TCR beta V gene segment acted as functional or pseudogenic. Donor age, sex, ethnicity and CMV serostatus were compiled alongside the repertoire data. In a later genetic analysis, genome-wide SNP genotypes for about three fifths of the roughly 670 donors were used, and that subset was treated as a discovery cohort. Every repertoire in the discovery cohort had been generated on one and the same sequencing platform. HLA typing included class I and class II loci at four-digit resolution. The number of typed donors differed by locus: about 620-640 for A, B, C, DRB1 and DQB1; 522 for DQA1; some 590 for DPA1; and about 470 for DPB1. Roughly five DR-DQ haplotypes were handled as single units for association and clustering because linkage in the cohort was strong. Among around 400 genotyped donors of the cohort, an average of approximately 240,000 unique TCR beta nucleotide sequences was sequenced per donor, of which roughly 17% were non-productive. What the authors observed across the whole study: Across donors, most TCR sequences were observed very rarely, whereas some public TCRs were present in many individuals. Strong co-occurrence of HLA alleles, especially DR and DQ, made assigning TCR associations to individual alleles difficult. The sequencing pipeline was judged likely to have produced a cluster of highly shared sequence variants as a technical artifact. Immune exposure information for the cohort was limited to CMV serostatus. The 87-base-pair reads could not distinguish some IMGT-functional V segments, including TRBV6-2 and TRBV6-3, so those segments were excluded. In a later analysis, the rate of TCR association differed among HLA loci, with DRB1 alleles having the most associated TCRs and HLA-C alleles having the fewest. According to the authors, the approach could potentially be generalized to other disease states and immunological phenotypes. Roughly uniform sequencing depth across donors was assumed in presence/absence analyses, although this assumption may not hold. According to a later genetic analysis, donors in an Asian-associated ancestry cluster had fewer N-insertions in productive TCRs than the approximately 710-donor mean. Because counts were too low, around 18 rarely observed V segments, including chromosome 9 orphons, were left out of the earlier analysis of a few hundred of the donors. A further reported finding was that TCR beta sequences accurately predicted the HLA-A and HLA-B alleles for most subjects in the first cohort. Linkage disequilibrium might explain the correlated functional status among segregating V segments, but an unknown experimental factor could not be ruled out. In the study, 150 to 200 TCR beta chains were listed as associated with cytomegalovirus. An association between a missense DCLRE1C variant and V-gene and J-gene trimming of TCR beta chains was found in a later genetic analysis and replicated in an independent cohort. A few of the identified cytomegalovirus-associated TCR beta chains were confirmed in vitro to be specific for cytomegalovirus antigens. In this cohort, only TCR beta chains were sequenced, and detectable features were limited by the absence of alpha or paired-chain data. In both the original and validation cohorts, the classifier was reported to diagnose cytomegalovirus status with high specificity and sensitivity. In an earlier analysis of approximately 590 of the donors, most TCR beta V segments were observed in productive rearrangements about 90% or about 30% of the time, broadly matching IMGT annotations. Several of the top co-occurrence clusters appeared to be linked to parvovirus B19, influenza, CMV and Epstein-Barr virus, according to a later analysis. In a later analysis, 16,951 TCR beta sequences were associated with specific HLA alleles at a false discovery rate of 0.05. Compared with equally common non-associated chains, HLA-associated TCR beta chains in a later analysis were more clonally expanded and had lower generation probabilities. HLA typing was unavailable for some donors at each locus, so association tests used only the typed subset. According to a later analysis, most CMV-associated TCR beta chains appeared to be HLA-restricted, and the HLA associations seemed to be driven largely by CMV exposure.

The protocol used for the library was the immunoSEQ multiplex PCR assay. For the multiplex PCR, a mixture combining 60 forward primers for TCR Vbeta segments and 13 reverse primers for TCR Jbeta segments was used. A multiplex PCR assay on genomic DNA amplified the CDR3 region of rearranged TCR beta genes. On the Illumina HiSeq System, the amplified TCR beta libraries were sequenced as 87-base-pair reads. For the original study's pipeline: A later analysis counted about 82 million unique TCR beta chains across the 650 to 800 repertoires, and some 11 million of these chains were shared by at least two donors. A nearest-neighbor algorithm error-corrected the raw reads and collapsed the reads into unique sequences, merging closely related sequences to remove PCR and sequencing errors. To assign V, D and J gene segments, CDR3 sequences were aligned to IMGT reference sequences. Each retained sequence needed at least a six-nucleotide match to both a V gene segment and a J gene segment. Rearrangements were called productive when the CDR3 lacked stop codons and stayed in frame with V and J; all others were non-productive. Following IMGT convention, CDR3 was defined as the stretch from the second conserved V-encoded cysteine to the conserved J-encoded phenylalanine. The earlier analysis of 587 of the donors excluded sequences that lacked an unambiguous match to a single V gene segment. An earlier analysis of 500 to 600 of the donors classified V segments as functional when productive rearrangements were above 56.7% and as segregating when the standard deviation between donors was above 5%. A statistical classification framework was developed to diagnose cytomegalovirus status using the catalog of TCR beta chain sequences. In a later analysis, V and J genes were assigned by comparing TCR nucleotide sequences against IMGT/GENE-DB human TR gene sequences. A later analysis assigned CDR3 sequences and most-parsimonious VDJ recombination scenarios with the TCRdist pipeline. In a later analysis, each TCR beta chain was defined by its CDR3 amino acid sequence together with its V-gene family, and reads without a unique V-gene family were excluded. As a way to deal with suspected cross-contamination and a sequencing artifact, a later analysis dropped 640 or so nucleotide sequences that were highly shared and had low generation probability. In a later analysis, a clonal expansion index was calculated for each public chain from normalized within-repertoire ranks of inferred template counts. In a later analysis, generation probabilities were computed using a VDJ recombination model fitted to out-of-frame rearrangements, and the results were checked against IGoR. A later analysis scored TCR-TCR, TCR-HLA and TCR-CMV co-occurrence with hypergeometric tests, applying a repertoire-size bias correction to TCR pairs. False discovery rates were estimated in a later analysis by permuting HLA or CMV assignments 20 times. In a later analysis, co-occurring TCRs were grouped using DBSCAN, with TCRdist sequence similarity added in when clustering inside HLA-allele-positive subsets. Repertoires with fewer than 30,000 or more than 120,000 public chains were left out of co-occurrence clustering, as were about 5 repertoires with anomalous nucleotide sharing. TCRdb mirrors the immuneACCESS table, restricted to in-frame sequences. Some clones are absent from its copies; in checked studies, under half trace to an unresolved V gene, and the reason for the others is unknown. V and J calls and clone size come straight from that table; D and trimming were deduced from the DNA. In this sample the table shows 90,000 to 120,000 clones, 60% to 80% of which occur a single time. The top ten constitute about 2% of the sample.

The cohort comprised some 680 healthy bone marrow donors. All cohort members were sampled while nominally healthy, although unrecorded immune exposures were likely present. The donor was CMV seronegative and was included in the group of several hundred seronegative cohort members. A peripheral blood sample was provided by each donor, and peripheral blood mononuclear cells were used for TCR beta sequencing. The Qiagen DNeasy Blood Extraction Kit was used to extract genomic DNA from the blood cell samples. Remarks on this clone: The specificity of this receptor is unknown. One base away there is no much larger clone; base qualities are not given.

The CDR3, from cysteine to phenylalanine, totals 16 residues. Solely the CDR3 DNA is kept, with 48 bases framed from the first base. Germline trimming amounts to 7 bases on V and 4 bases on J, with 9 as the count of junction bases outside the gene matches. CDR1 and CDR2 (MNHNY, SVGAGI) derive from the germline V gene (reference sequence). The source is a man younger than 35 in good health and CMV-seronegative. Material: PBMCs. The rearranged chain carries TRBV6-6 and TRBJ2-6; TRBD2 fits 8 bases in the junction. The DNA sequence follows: TGTGCCAGCACCTACGGGGGGGCCTCCGGGGCCAACGTCCTGACTTTC. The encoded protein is CASTYGGASGANVLTF.